Listed here is a single T cell receptor (beta chain). Its specificity is not known. The data originate from a study of T cell responses to AZD1222 COVID-19 vaccine. Profiling relied on immunoSEQ multiplex PCR, and the TCRdb table lists in-frame clones only, not all of them. The profile shows roughly 42,000 clones, around 80% of them singletons. Findings and limits, study-wide: Researchers report vaccine-associated CD4 TCRs spanning spike, with dominance at 160-218 and 743-854. Scientists sampled the repertoires only once the peak T cell response had passed. Unmutated variant regions reportedly attract nearly half of all spike-specific TCRs. Only a handful of people who got AZD1222 tested seropositive at baseline.

The source was peripheral blood, collected on day 0 of AZD1222 vaccination. This receptor was obtained from an adult in good health.

The CDR3 sequence: CAISGTSGAPGLSPYF. The CDR3 bases are TGTGCCATCAGTGGGACTAGCGGGGCACCCGGCTTGAGTCCGTATTTT. V is TRBV10-3 and J is TRBJ2-3; 12 bases fit TRBD2. Losses at the gene ends were 4 bases for V and 14 bases for J; bases not matched to a gene: 16. The V gene's germline CDR1 is ENHRY and CDR2 SYGVKD. This CDR3 is built from 16 residues.